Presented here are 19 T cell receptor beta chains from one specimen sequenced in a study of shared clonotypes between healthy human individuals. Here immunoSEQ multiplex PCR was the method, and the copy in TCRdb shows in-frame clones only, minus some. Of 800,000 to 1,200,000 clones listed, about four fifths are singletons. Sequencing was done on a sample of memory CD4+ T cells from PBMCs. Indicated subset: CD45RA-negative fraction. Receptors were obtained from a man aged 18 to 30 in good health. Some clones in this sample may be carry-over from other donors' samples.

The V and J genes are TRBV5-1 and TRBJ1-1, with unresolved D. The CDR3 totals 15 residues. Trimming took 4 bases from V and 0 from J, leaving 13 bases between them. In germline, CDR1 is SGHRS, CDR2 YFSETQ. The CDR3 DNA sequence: TGCGCCAGCAGCGCGCAACCTGGGATGAACACTGAAGCTTTCTTT. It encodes CASSAQPGMNTEAFF.

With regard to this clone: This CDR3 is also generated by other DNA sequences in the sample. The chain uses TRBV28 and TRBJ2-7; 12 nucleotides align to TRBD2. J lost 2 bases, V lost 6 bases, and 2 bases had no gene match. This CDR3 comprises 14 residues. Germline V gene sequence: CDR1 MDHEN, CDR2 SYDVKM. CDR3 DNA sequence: TGTGCCAGCAGAAGGACTAGCGGGACCTACGAGCAGTACTTC. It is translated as CASRRTSGTYEQYF.

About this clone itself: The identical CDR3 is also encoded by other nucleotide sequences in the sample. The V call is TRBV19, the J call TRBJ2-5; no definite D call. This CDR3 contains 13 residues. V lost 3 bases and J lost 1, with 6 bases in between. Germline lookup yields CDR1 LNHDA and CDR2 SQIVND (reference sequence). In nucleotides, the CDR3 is TGTGCCAGTAGTATCGGGTCCCAAGAGACCCAGTACTTC. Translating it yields CASSIGSQETQYF.

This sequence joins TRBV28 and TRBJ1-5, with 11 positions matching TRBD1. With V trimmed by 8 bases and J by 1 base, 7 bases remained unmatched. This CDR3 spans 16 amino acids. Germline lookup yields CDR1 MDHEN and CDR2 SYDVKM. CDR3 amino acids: CASRTGGARSNQPQHF. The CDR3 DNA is TGTGCCAGCCGGACAGGGGGCGCGCGGAGCAATCAGCCCCAGCATTTT.

In DNA, the CDR3 is TGCGCCAGCAGCTTGAACAGGGGGAATGGAGAGACCCAGTACTTC. Amino acid sequence: CASSLNRGNGETQYF. The gene calls are TRBV5-1 and TRBJ2-5, with TRBD1 matching over 8 bases. Germline lookup yields CDR1 SGHRS and CDR2 YFSETQ. V shed 1 base, J shed 4 bases, and the junction held 6 bases outside the gene matches. The CDR3 extends over 15 amino acids.

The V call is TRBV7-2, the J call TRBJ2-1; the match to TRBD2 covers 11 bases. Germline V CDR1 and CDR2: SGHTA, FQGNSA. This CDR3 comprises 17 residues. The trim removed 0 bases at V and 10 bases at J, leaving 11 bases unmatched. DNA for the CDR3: TGTGCCAGCAGCTTAGCGCGTAGCGGGAGGGCCTCCTTCGAGCAGTTCTTC. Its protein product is CASSLARSGRASFEQFF.

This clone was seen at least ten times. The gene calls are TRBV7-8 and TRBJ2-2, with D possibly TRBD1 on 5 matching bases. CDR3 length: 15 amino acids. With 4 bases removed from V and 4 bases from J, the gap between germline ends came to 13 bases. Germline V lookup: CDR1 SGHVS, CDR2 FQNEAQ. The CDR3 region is CASSSRRQTTGELFF. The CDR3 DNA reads TGTGCCAGCAGCTCCCGGAGACAGACCACCGGGGAGCTGTTTTTT.

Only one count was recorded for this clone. The CDR3 coding sequence is TGCGCCAGCAGCCTGGACGAATTAACCTATGGCTACACCTTC. This encodes CASSLDELTYGYTF. The V and J genes are TRBV5-1 and TRBJ1-2, with unresolved D. Germline V gives CDR1 SGHRS, CDR2 YFSETQ. Trimming removed 4 bases at V and 4 bases at J, with 14 bases between. The CDR3 runs to 14 residues.

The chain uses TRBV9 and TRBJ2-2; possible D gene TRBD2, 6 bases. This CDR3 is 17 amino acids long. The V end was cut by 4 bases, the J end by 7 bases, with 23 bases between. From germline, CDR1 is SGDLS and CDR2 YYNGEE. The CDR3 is CASSPPDFQRGGGELFF. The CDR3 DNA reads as TGTGCCAGCAGCCCTCCGGACTTCCAACGGGGAGGCGGGGAGCTGTTTTTT.

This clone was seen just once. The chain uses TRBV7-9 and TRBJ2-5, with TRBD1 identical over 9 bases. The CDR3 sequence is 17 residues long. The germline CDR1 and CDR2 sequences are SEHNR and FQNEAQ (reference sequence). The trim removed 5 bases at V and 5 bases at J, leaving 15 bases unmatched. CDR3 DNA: TGTGCCAGCAGCCGCGGCTCTCGGACAGGGGAGTCCGAGACCCAGTACTTC. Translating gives CASSRGSRTGESETQYF.

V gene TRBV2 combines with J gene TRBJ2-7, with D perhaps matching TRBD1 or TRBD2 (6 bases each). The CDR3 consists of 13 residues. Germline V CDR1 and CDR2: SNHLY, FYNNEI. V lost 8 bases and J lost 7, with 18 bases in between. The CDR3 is CASGRGPAGEQYF. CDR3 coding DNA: TGTGCCAGCGGTCGGGGGCCAGCGGGTGAGCAGTACTTC.

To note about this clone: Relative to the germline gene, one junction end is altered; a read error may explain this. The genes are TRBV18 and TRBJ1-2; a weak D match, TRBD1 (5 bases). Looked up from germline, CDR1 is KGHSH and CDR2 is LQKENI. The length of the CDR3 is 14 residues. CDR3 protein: CASSPQGRDSGYTF. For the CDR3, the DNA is TGTGCCAGCTCCCCACAAGGCAGGGACTCTGGCTACACCTTC.

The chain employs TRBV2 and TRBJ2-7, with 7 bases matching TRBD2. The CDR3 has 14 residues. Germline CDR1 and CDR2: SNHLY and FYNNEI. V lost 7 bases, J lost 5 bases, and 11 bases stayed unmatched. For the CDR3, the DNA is TGTGCCAGCACGTTGCGGGAGTTGTCCCACGAGCAGTACTTC. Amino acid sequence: CASTLRELSHEQYF.

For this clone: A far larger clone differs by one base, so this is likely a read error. CDR3: CASSLTAKNIQYF. CDR3 nucleotides: TGTGCCAGCAGCTTAACAGCCAAAAACATTCAGTACTTC. The chain carries TRBV11-2 and TRBJ2-4; no firm D call. Germline V gives CDR1 SGHAT, CDR2 FQNNGV. V lost 2 bases to trimming and J lost 0 bases, with 2 bases between them. The CDR3 has 13 amino acids.

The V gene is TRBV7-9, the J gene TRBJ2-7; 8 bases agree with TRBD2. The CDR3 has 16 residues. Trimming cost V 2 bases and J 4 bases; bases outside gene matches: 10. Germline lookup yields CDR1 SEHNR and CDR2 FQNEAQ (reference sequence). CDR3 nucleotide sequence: TGTGCCAGCAGCTTATGGCTCGGCGGGAGGATGTACGAGCAGTACTTC. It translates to CASSLWLGGRMYEQYF.

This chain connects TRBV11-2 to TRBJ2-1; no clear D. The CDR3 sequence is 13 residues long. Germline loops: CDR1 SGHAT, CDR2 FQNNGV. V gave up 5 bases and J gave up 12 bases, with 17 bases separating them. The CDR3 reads CASSPERITGQFF. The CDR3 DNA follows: TGTGCCAGCAGCCCCGAGCGAATCACGGGGCAGTTCTTC.

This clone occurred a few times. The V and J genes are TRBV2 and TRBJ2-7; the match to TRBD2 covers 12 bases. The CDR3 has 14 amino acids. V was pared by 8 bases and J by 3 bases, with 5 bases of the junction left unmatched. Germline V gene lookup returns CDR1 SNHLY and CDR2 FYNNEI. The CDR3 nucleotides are TGTGCCAGCCAACTAGCGGGAGGCGTCTACGAGCAGTACTTC. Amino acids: CASQLAGGVYEQYF. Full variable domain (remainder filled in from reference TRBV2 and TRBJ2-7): EPEVTQTPSHQVTQMGQEVILRCVPISNHLYFYWYRQILGQKVEFLVSFYNNEISEKSEIFDDQFSVERPDGSNFTLKIRSTKLEDSAMYFCASQLAGGVYEQYFGPGTRLTVT.

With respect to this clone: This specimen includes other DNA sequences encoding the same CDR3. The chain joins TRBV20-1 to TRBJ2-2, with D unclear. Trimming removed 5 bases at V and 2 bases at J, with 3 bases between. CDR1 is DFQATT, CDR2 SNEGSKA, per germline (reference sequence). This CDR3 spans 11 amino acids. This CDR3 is CSAGNTGELFF. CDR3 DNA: TGCAGTGCTGGAAACACCGGGGAGCTGTTTTTT.

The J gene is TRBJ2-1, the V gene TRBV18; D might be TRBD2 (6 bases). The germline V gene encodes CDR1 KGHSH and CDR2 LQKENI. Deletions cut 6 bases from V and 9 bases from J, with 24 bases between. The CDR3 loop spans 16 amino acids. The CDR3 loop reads CASSTVGRTSGAEQFF. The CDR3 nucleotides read TGTGCCAGCTCCACGGTAGGGAGGACGTCTGGGGCTGAGCAGTTCTTC.